Listed below are T cell receptor beta chains from one sample, sequenced in a study of T cells expressing NK-cell markers. TCRdb reprocessed the 5' RACE reads and stores each CDR3 protein as one record, lacking DNA. The sample has 300,000 to 500,000 distinct CDR3 sequences, and its top ten clones hold roughly 10%. What was sequenced was blood T cells: a sorted CD56 or NKG2C T cell subset, CD4+ or CD8+ T cells, or bulk PBMC T cells (not recorded which). The receptors come from a woman aged 45-60 years in good health. Each CDR3 is given with its conserved first and last residue. Each record gives: V gene, J gene, CDR3 protein.

TRBV7-8	TRBJ2-1	CASSRIPGLAANEQFF
TRBV10-2	TRBJ1-5	CASSEFGAMGNQPQHF
TRBV9	TRBJ2-5	CASSLGQGGRETQYF
TRBV19	TRBJ2-5	CASSNPRWAEETQYF
TRBV3-1	TRBJ1-1	CASSQDLRVTGNTEAFF
TRBV12-3/TRBV12-4	TRBJ1-5	CASRPGGALSNQPQHF
TRBV6-5	TRBJ2-3	CASSELAGATHTDTQYF
TRBV24-1	TRBJ1-2	CATSDTTWDYGYTF
TRBV3-1	TRBJ2-5	CASSQVAAGKETQYF
TRBV10-2	TRBJ2-1	CASSEQPTSDAFF
TRBV6-1	TRBJ1-1	CASSEVTGGNTEAFF
TRBV4-1	TRBJ1-5	CASSQRQGISQPQHF
TRBV5-1	TRBJ2-1	CASSRFTSGINDEQFF
TRBV15	TRBJ1-5	CATGQGGNQPQHF
TRBV5-1	TRBJ2-5	CASSFTTVRQETQYF
TRBV12-3/TRBV12-4	TRBJ2-3	CASSPRAGNSDTQYF
TRBV10-3	TRBJ1-1	CAISEIGKGANTEAFF
TRBV27	TRBJ2-7	CASRYTGTAYEQYF
TRBV24-1	TRBJ2-3	CATSDPGTPSWAQYF
TRBV11-2	TRBJ2-1	CASRTSGSGHEQFF
TRBV7-8	TRBJ2-2	CASSGRTAGELFF
TRBV20-1	TRBJ2-2	CSARHTVNTGELFF
TRBV4-1	TRBJ2-5	CASSRVAGQETQYF
TRBV11-2	TRBJ1-1	CASSPRTEAFF
TRBV9	TRBJ2-2	CASSPRQGGTGELFF
TRBV20-1	TRBJ2-2	CSAGEVGGTGELFF
TRBV20-1	TRBJ2-1	CSARVSRMDHTTNEQFF
TRBV5-5	TRBJ2-5	CASSRQLETQYF
TRBV18	TRBJ1-1	CASTRGQGGTEAFF
TRBV7-2	TRBJ1-3	CASSPYFINTIYF
TRBV20-1	TRBJ2-4	CSASGLAGGPAKNIQYF
TRBV7-6	TRBJ2-3	CASSPTVEAEQYF
TRBV19	TRBJ1-5	CASRSSDFNQPQHF
TRBV7-7	TRBJ1-1	CASSLAPRGRNTEAFF
TRBV5-1	TRBJ2-7	CASSLSGFSSYEQYF
TRBV20-1	TRBJ2-1	CSARDPGGNYLRNEQFF